This T cell receptor (beta chain) was recorded in a study of OX40 agonist ivuxolimab in advanced cancers. Study in general: The patients received ivuxolimab by intravenous route every 2 weeks at 0.01 to 10 mg/kg. Patients enrolled in dose escalation were diagnosed with hepatocellular carcinoma, melanoma, renal cell or head and neck cancer.

Blood sampling was done at baseline, cycle 4 day 1, and cycle 7 day 1. This clone has only a few counts. The target antigen is unknown. J was trimmed by 0 bases and V by 1 base; bases with no gene match: 3. This CDR3 region has 17 residues. Per germline, CDR1 SEHNR and CDR2 FQNEAQ (reference sequence). Sequencing used immunoSEQ multiplex PCR; TCRdb keeps in-frame clones, though not all of them. The sample yields 90,000 to 120,000 clones, under 95% seen once. Study-level points and caveats: Expanded clones were, on average, more numerous in CD8+ T cells than in CD4+.

The clonotype was recovered from an adult with an advanced solid tumor such as melanoma, head and neck, liver or kidney cancer. This sample comprised CD4+ or CD8+ T cells sorted from blood, obtained in a trial of the OX40 agonist ivuxolimab. The chain is built from TRBV7-9 and TRBJ2-6, with 7 bases fitting TRBD1. DNA of the CDR3: TGTGCCAGCAGCTTAGAGACAGGGAACTCTGGGGCCAACGTCCTGACTTTC. Translating it yields CASSLETGNSGANVLTF.